The 10 T cell receptor beta chains given below trace back to one sample, sequenced in a study of immune characterization of retroperitoneal liposarcoma. MiXCR, run by TCRdb on the PCR reads, gives a single entry per CDR3 protein. The sample holds about 10,000 distinct CDR3 sequences; more than 35% are singletons and the top ten take about 9.4%. The source material was tumor tissue. Source of these receptors: a female donor with retroperitoneal liposarcoma.

The genes are TRBV6-6 and TRBJ2-1, with D tentatively TRBD1 (6 bases). Germline V lookup: CDR1 MNHNY, CDR2 SVGAGI (reference sequence). Trimming left V 1 base short and J 9 bases short, with 19 bases between. The CDR3 contains 16 residues. The DNA for the CDR3 is TGTGCCAGCAGTTACTACCCCCCCCCAGGGGCGGTTGAGCAGTTCTTC. Translated, it gives CASSYYPPPGAVEQFF.

The chain recombines TRBV6-1 with TRBJ2-5; 12 nucleotides match TRBD1. The J call is doubtful: the DNA matches TRBJ2-7 better. CDR1 and CDR2 (germline): MNHNS, SASEGT. The CDR3 is 14 amino acids. The CDR3 bases are TGTGCCAGCAGCCGGGACAGGGGGCTTTACGAGCAGTACTTC. Translating it yields CASSRDRGLYEQYF.

The chain recombines TRBV6-6 with TRBJ2-1; no definite D call. This CDR3 contains 14 residues. V lost 8 bases and J 0 bases, leaving 11 bases between the germline ends. From germline, CDR1 is MNHNY and CDR2 SVGAGI (reference sequence). The CDR3 DNA follows: TGTGCCAGCGGGGTTGTGAGCTCCTACAATGAGCAGTTCTTC. Translation: CASGVVSSYNEQFF.

Turning to this clonotype: As the CDR3 is not closed by the conserved phenylalanine or tryptophan, this likely results from a read error. The chain uses TRBV7-2 and TRBJ2-5; TRBD2 matches 7 bases. Near its end, the DNA agrees better with TRBJ2-7, so the J call may be wrong. Germline CDR1 is SGHTA and CDR2 is FQGNSA. The CDR3 runs 15 residues. The CDR3 DNA sequence: TGTGCCAGCAGCATTACTAGCGCGGCGTCCTACGAGCAGTACTTA. It yields the protein CASSITSAASYEQYL.

In this sample, this clonotype turned up a few times. This rearrangement joins TRBV27 to TRBJ2-3, with D perhaps TRBD1 (5 bases). Germline CDR1 is MNHEY and CDR2 is SMNVEV (reference sequence). The CDR3 consists of 12 residues. V lost 6 bases, J lost 4 bases, and 8 bases lay in between. In nucleotides, the CDR3 is TGTGCCAGCAGCCCAGGGTCAGATACGCAGTATTTT. It is translated as CASSPGSDTQYF.

The chain recombines TRBV6-1 with TRBJ2-3; D might be TRBD1 (6 bases). With the DNA end fitting TRBJ2-1 better, the J assignment may be wrong. The CDR3 extends over 13 amino acids. Per germline, CDR1 MNHNS and CDR2 SASEGT. CDR3: CASSYTGNNEQFF. DNA for the CDR3: TGTGCCAGCAGTTACACAGGGAACAATGAGCAGTTCTTC.

The chain employs TRBV6-6 and TRBJ1-2, with 11 bases that match TRBD1. The germline V gene has CDR1 MNHNY and CDR2 SVGAGI (reference sequence). This CDR3 is built from 15 residues. Trimming cost V 2 bases and J 2 bases; bases outside gene matches: 1. CDR3 nucleotide sequence: TGTGCCAGCAGTTACCGGGACAGGGGGAACTATGGCTACACCTTC. This encodes CASSYRDRGNYGYTF.

Details on this clonotype: The junction differs from germline at one of its ends, possibly a read error. V is TRBV27 and J is TRBJ2-1; TRBD1 matches at 7 bases. The CDR3 length is 14 residues. Looked up from germline, CDR1 is MNHEY and CDR2 is SMNVEV (reference sequence). The CDR3 DNA is TGTGCCAGCATCTCCATGGGACAGTACAATGAGCAGTTCTTT. It translates to CASISMGQYNEQFF.

This clonotype was seen more than once but under ten times. The CDR3, as DNA: TGTGCCACCGACCCCGCCGGGGGCTATGGCTACACCTTC. It encodes CATDPAGGYGYTF. The V and J genes are TRBV11-1 and TRBJ1-2, with D possibly matching TRBD1 (5 bases). The V gene's germline CDR1 is SGHAT and CDR2 FQDESV (reference sequence). There are 13 residues in the CDR3. V lost 10 bases and J 4 bases, leaving 16 bases between the germline ends.

This clonotype was observed a few times. The J gene is TRBJ1-5, the V gene TRBV6-1; 8 bases map to TRBD1. Germline lookup yields CDR1 MNHNS and CDR2 SASEGT. Losses at the gene ends were 2 bases for V and 4 bases for J; bases not matched to a gene: 4. The CDR3 is 15 amino acids. The CDR3 DNA reads as TGTGCCAGCAGTGAATGGGGGACAGGTAATCAGCCCCAGCATTTT. Translated, it gives CASSEWGTGNQPQHF.